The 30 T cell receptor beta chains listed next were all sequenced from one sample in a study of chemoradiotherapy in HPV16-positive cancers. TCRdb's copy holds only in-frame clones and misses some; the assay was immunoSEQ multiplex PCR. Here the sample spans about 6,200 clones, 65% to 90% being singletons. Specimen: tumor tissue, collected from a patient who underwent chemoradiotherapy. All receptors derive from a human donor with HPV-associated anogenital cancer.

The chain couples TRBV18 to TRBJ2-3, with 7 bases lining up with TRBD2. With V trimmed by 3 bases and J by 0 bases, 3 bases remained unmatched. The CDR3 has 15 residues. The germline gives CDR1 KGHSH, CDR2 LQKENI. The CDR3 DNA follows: TGTGCCAGCTCACCCCTAGCGGCTAGCACAGATACGCAGTATTTT. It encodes CASSPLAASTDTQYF.

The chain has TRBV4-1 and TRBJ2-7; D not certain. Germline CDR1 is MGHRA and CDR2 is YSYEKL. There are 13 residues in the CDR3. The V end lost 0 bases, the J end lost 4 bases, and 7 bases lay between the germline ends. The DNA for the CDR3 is TGCGCCAGCAGCCAAGATAAAGGATACGAGCAGTACTTC. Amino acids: CASSQDKGYEQYF.

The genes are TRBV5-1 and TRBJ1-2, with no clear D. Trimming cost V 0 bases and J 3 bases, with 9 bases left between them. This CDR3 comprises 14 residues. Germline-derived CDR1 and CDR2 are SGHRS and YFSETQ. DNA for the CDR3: TGCGCCAGCAGCTTGGAGTTGCCTTACTATGGCTACACCTTC. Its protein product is CASSLELPYYGYTF.

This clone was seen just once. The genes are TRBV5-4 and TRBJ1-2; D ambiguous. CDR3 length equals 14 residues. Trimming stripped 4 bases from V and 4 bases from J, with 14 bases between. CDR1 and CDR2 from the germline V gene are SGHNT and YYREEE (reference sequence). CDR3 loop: CASSPSGSRYGYTF. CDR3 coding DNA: TGTGCCAGCAGCCCCAGCGGGTCCCGCTATGGCTACACCTTC. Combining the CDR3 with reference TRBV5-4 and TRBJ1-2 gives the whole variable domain ETGVTQSPTHLIKTRGQQVTLRCSSQSGHNTVSWYQQALGQGPQFIFQYYREEENGRGNFPPRFSGLQFPNYSSELNVNALELDDSALYLCASSPSGSRYGYTFGSGTRLTVV.

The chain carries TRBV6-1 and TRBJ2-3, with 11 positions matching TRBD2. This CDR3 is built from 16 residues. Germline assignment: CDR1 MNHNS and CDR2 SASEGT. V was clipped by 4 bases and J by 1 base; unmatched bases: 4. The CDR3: CASSGLAGKRTDTQYF. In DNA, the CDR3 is TGTGCCAGCAGTGGACTAGCGGGGAAACGCACAGATACGCAGTATTTT.

CDR3 region: CASRSVASGNTIYF. CDR3 nucleotides: TGTGCCAGCAGGAGCGTAGCCTCTGGAAACACCATATATTTT. The rearrangement joins TRBV6-5 to TRBJ1-3, with D hard to call. CDR3 length equals 14 residues. CDR1 and CDR2 from the germline V gene are MNHEY and SVGAGI. Trimming took off 6 bases at V and 0 bases at J, with 9 bases between the two ends.

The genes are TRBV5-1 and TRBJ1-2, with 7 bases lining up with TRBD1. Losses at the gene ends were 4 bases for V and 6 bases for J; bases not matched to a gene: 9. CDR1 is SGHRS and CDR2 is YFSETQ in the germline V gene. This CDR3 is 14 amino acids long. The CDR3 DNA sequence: TGCGCCAGCAGCCCGACAGACAGGGTTGATGGCTACACCTTC. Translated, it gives CASSPTDRVDGYTF.

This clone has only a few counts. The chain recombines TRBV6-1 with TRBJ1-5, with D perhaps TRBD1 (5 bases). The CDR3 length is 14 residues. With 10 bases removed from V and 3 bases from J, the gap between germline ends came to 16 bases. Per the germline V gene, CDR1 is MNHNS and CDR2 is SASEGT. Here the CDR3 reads CAIPGRTLNQPQHF. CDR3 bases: TGTGCCATCCCGGGACGGACCCTCAATCAGCCCCAGCATTTT.

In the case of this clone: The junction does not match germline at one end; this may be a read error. The CDR3, as DNA: TGTGCTAGCAGCTTAGGGCGTGGCGGGGGGAGCTCCTACAATGAGCAGTTCTTC. Encoded protein: CASSLGRGGGSSYNEQFF. The chain links TRBV7-7 to TRBJ2-1; 8 bases align to TRBD2. Germline-derived CDR1 and CDR2 are SSHAT and FNYEAQ (reference sequence). The CDR3 extends over 18 amino acids.

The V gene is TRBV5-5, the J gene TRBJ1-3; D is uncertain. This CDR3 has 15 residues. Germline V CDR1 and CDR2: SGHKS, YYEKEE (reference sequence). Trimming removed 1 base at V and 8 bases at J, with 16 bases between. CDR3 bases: TGTGCCAGCAGCTTGTTCTCGGTTGACCGGGACACCATATATTTT. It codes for CASSLFSVDRDTIYF.

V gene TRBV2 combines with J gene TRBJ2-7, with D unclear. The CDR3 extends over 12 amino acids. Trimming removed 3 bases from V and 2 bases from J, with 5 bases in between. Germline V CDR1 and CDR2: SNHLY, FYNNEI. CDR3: CASSDFTYEQYF. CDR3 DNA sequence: TGTGCCAGCAGTGATTTTACCTACGAGCAGTACTTC.

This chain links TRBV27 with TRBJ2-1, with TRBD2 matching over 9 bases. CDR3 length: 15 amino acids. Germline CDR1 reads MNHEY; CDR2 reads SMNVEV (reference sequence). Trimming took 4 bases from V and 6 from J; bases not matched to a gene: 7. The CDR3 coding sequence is TGTGCCAGCAGTTCCCCGGGACTAGCCTTCAATGAGCAGTTCTTC. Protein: CASSSPGLAFNEQFF.

The CDR3 DNA reads TGTGCCAGCAGAAGACCTGACAGGGGCGAAAAACTGTTTTTT. It specifies CASRRPDRGEKLFF. This chain links TRBV6-1 with TRBJ1-4; 8 nucleotides agree with TRBD1. This CDR3 is 14 amino acids long. Germline CDR1 reads MNHNS; CDR2 reads SASEGT. The V and J ends lost 6 bases and 8 bases, in that order; junction bases with no gene match: 8.

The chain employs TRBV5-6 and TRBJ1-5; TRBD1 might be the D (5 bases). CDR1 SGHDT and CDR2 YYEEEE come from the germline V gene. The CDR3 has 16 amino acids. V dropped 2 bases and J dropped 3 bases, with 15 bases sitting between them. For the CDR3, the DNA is TGTGCCAGCAGCTTAAGGGGCGCGAGGAACAATCAGCCCCAGCATTTT. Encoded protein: CASSLRGARNNQPQHF.

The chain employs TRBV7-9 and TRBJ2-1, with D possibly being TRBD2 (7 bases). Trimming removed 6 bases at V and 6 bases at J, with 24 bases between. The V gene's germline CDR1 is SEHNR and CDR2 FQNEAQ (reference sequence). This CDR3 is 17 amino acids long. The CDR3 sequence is CASSPPFPRGGGNEQFF. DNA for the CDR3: TGTGCCAGCAGTCCCCCATTTCCCAGGGGAGGGGGCAATGAGCAGTTCTTC.

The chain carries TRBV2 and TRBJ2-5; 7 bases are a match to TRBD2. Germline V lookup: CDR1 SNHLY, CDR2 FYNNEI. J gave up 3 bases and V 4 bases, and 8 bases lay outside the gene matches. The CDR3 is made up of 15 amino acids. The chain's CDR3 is CASSGETSSEETQYF. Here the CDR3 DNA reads TGTGCCAGCAGTGGGGAGACTAGCAGCGAAGAGACCCAGTACTTC.

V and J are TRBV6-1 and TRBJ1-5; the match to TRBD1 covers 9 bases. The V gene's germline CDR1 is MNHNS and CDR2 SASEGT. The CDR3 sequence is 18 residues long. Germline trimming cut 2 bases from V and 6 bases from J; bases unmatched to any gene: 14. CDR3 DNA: TGTGCCAGCAGTGAATCACACGGGGGACAGGGACGAGCTCAGCCCCAGCATTTT. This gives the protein CASSESHGGQGRAQPQHF.

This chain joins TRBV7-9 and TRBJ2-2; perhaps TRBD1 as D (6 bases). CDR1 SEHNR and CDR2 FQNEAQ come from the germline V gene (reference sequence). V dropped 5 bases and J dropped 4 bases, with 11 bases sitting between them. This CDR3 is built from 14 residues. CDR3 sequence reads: CASSRGQFTGELFF. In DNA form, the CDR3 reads TGTGCCAGCAGCCGCGGACAGTTCACCGGGGAGCTGTTTTTT.

The CDR3 here is CASSLAGSKNTEAFF. The DNA of the CDR3 is TGTGCCAGCAGCTTGGCCGGTAGCAAGAACACTGAAGCTTTCTTT. The V gene is TRBV5-4, the J gene TRBJ1-1, with D unresolved. CDR1 SGHNT and CDR2 YYREEE come from the germline V gene (reference sequence). The CDR3 is 15 residues long. Trimming removed 0 bases from V and 1 base from J, with 10 bases in between.

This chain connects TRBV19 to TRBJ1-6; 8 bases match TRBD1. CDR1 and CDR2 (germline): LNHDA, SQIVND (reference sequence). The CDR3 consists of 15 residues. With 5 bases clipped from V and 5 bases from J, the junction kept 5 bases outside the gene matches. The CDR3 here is CASSAPDRDNSPLHF. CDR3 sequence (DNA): TGTGCCAGTAGTGCCCCGGACAGGGATAATTCACCCCTCCACTTT.

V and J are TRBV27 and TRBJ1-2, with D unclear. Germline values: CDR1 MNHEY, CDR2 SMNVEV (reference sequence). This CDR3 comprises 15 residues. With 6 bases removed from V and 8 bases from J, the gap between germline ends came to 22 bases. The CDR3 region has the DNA TGTGCCAGCAGAACCCAATCCGAAGTGTCGGGCGGCTACACCTTC. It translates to CASRTQSEVSGGYTF.

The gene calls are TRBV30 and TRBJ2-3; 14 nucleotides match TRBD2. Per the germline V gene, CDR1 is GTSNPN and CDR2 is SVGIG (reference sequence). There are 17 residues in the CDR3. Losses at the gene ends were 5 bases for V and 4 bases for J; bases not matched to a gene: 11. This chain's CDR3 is CAWGAGLAGAWADTQYF. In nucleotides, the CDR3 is TGTGCCTGGGGTGCGGGACTAGCGGGAGCTTGGGCAGATACGCAGTATTTT.

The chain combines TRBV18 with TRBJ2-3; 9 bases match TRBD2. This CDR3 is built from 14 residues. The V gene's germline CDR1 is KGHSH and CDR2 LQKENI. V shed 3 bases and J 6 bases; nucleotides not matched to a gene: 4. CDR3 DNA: TGTGCCAGCTCACCGGGCGGGGGGGCCGATACGCAGTATTTT. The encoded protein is CASSPGGGADTQYF. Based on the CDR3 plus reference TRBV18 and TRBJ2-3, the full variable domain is NAGVMQNPRHLVRRRGQEARLRCSPMKGHSHVYWYRQLPEEGLKFMVYLQKENIIDESGMPKERFSAEFPKEGPSILRIQQVVRGDSAAYFCASSPGGGADTQYFGPGTRLTVL.

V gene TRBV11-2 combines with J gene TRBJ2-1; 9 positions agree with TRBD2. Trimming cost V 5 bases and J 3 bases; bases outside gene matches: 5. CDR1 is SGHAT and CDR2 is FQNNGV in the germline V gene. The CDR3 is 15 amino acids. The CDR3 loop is CASSARGGDYNEQFF. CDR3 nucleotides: TGTGCCAGCAGCGCGCGGGGGGGGGACTACAATGAGCAGTTCTTC.

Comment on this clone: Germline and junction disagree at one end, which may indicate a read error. The CDR3 DNA is TGTGCCACCAGTGGGCGGGGGCTCCCGACCGTGATCTACGAGCAGTACTTC. The encoded protein is CATSGRGLPTVIYEQYF. V gene TRBV27 combines with J gene TRBJ2-7, with D possibly TRBD2 on 7 matching bases. Germline V gene data show CDR1 as MNHEY and CDR2 as SMNVEV (reference sequence). This CDR3 region has 17 residues.

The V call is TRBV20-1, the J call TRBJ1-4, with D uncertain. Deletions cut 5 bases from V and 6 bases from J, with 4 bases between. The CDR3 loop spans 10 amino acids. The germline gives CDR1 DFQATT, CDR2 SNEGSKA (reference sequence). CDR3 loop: CSAGYEKLFF. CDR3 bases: TGCAGTGCTGGATATGAAAAACTGTTTTTT.

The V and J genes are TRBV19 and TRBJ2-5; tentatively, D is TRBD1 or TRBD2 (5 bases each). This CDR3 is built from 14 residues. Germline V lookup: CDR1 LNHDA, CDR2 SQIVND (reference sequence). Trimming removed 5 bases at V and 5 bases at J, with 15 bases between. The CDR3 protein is CASSPEPEGETQYF. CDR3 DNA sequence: TGTGCCAGTAGTCCGGAACCCGAGGGGGAGACCCAGTACTTC.

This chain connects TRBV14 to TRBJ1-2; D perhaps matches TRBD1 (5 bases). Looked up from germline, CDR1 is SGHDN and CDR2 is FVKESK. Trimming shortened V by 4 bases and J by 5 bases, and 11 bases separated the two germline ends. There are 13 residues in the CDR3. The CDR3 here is CASSLGPAYGYTF. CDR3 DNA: TGTGCCAGCAGCCTGGGACCTGCTTATGGCTACACCTTC.

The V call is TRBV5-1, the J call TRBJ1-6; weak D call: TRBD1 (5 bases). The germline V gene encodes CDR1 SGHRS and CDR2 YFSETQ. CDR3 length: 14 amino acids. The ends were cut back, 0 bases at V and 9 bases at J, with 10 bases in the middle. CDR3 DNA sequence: TGCGCCAGCAGCTTGGGGGACGCTACTTCACCCCTCCACTTT. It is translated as CASSLGDATSPLHF.

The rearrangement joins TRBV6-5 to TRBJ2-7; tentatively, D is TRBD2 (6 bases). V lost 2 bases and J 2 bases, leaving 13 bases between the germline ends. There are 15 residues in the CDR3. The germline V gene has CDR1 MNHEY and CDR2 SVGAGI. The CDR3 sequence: CASSYRATGAYEQYF. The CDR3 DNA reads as TGTGCCAGCAGTTACAGGGCTACGGGGGCCTACGAGCAGTACTTC.